These 28 T cell receptor beta chains were all obtained from the same sample, sequenced in a study of blood T cells in healthy people across ages. The second PCR ran roughly 7 to 12 cycles with a sample-barcoded 5' primer and J-beta primers. In TCRdb, the 5' RACE reads were re-called with MiXCR into one record per CDR3 protein. This sample has approximately 1,700,000 distinct CDR3 sequences; roughly two fifths occur once, and the top ten carry 23%. Sequencing used blood. These receptors came from a human donor in good health.

This clonotype has a handful of counts. J is TRBJ2-5 and V is TRBV2; 8 bases align to TRBD2. Germline V gives CDR1 SNHLY, CDR2 FYNNEI. The V and J ends lost 5 bases and 2 bases, in that order; junction bases with no gene match: 10. This CDR3 has 16 residues. The CDR3 DNA follows: TGTGCCAGCAGTCGGGAGGGACTGCTCTATCAAGAGACCCAGTACTTC. Translated: CASSREGLLYQETQYF.

This clonotype came up a few times. The chain couples TRBV4-3 to TRBJ2-1; D not resolved. There are 15 residues in the CDR3. V was trimmed by 4 bases and J by 7 bases, leaving 17 bases between them. Germline CDR1 and CDR2: LGHNA and YSLEER. The chain's CDR3 is CASSREARTWNEQFF. The CDR3 nucleotides are TGCGCCAGCAGCCGAGAGGCTCGAACGTGGAATGAGCAGTTCTTC.

This clonotype has just a few counts. V usage is TRBV4-3 and J usage is TRBJ1-1; D may be TRBD1 (5 bases). V dropped 1 base and J dropped 1 base, with 7 bases sitting between them. Germline assignment: CDR1 LGHNA and CDR2 YSLEER. This CDR3 has 14 amino acids. CDR3 protein: CASSQAQGNTEAFF. CDR3 DNA: TGCGCCAGCAGCCAAGCCCAGGGGAACACTGAAGCTTTCTTT.

This clonotype was counted many times. J is TRBJ2-7 and V is TRBV7-8; 7 nucleotides agree with TRBD1. This CDR3 region has 13 residues. V dropped 4 bases and J dropped 3; count of bases not matched to a gene: 3. Germline assignment: CDR1 SGHVS and CDR2 FQNEAQ. CDR3 bases: TGTGCCAGCAGCTGGGGACAGCACTACGAGCAGTACTTC. The encoded protein is CASSWGQHYEQYF.

The chain couples TRBV7-7 to TRBJ2-2, with TRBD1 matching over 8 bases. V gave up 4 bases and J gave up 5 bases; unmatched junction bases: 3. The V gene's germline CDR1 is SSHAT and CDR2 FNYEAQ (reference sequence). The CDR3 length is 14 residues. This chain's CDR3 is CASSWTGRTGELFF. CDR3 nucleotide sequence: TGTGCCAGCAGCTGGACAGGGAGAACCGGGGAGCTGTTTTTT.

The sample holds a few counts of this clonotype. V and J are TRBV27 and TRBJ2-7; TRBD2 agrees at 10 bases. V gave up 8 bases and J gave up 0 bases; unmatched junction bases: 10. The CDR3 sequence is 16 residues long. Looked up from germline, CDR1 is MNHEY and CDR2 is SMNVEV (reference sequence). CDR3 in DNA: TGTGCCAGCGCTTATAGCGGGGGGCGAATCTCCTACGAGCAGTACTTC. Its translation: CASAYSGGRISYEQYF.

This clonotype has only a few counts. The V gene is TRBV11-2, the J gene TRBJ2-7, with D possibly matching TRBD2 (6 bases). V was trimmed by 5 bases and J by 3 bases, leaving 14 bases between them. The CDR3 runs 14 residues. The germline V gene has CDR1 SGHAT and CDR2 FQNNGV. CDR3 in amino acids: CASSKRAKNYEQYF. The CDR3 nucleotides are TGTGCCAGCAGCAAGCGGGCGAAGAACTACGAGCAGTACTTC. Combining the CDR3 with reference TRBV11-2 and TRBJ2-7 gives the whole variable domain EAGVAQSPRYKIIEKRQSVAFWCNPISGHATLYWYQQILGQGPKLLIQFQNNGVVDDSQLPKDRFSAERLKGVDSTLKIQPAKLEDSAVYLCASSKRAKNYEQYFGPGTRLTVT.

This clonotype was observed a single time. This rearrangement joins TRBV12-3 or TRBV12-4 to TRBJ2-7, with a weak D call TRBD2 (7 bases). The CDR3 is 15 residues long. The germline V and J ends were trimmed by 5 bases and 3 bases, with 17 bases remaining between them. The CDR3 loop reads CASSPPDGGLYEQYF. CDR3 nucleotides: TGTGCCAGCAGTCCCCCGGACGGGGGGCTCTACGAGCAGTACTTC.

This clonotype occurred a few times. V and J are TRBV14 and TRBJ1-2, with 7 bases fitting TRBD1. V lost 0 bases to trimming and J lost 5 bases; unmatched junction nucleotides: 9. CDR1 and CDR2 from the germline V gene are SGHDN and FVKESK. The CDR3 loop spans 16 amino acids. The CDR3 nucleotides read TGTGCCAGCAGCCAAGATCTGGGGGCGACAGGGTATGGCTACACCTTC. Protein: CASSQDLGATGYGYTF.

The chain recombines TRBV7-2 with TRBJ2-4, with 11 bases that match TRBD1. Gene TRBJ2-7 matches the end of the DNA better, so the J call may be wrong. Germline V gene data show CDR1 as SGHTA and CDR2 as FQGNSA. This CDR3 region has 16 residues. CDR3 sequence (DNA): TGTGCCAGCAGCTCACGTGCTGGGACAGGGGGAGGCGAGCAGTACTTC. Encoded protein: CASSSRAGTGGGEQYF.

This clonotype was counted a few times. The chain employs TRBV29-1 and TRBJ2-3; 9 bases line up with TRBD1. V lost 4 bases to trimming and J lost 2 bases; unmatched junction nucleotides: 4. CDR1 SQVTM and CDR2 ANQGSEA come from the germline V gene. The CDR3 loop spans 14 amino acids. The CDR3 spells CSVAGTGITDTQYF. The CDR3 nucleotides are TGCAGCGTTGCCGGGACAGGGATCACAGATACGCAGTATTTT.

The V and J genes are TRBV7-3 and TRBJ2-5, with D maybe TRBD2 (5 bases). The CDR3 contains 13 residues. V lost 5 bases to trimming and J lost 11 bases, with 18 bases between them. CDR1 is SGHTA and CDR2 is FQGTGA in the germline V gene. The DNA for the CDR3 is TGTGCCAGCAGCCCTCAACCTCGGGATGAGCAGTACTTC. Translation: CASSPQPRDEQYF. Drawing the rest from reference TRBV7-3 and TRBJ2-5, the complete variable domain is GAGVSQTPSNKVTEKGKYVELRCDPISGHTALYWYRQSLGQGPEFLIYFQGTGAADDSGLPNDRFFAVRPEGSVSTLKIQRTERGDSAVYLCASSPQPRDEQYFGPGTRLLVL.

Details on this clonotype: Likely a read error: the CDR3 ends without its conserved phenylalanine or tryptophan. V gene TRBV7-9 combines with J gene TRBJ1-2; 7 positions agree with TRBD1. V dropped 6 bases and J dropped 2; count of bases not matched to a gene: 9. Looked up from germline, CDR1 is SEHNR and CDR2 is FQNEAQ (reference sequence). There are 15 residues in the CDR3. This chain's CDR3 is CASRAGTVLNYGYTV. CDR3 coding DNA: TGTGCCAGCAGAGCCGGGACAGTTCTAAACTATGGCTACACCGTC.

The chain employs TRBV7-2 and TRBJ2-1, with 15 bases that match TRBD2. The CDR3 is 17 amino acids. The V and J ends lost 3 bases and 4 bases, in that order; junction bases with no gene match: 4. From germline, CDR1 is SGHTA and CDR2 FQGNSA. The CDR3 loop reads CASSFSGLAGGYNEQFF. CDR3 coding DNA: TGTGCCAGCAGCTTCTCGGGACTAGCGGGGGGATACAATGAGCAGTTCTTC.

Only one count was recorded for this clonotype. The V and J genes are TRBV28 and TRBJ1-2; D might be TRBD1 (5 bases). Germline V gives CDR1 MDHEN, CDR2 SYDVKM. Trimming cost V 5 bases and J 4 bases, with 17 bases left between them. The CDR3 spans 15 residues. This CDR3 is CASSPPVTEIYGYTF. CDR3 nucleotide sequence: TGTGCCAGCAGTCCCCCAGTGACAGAGATCTATGGCTACACCTTC.

The V and J genes are TRBV12-3 or TRBV12-4 and TRBJ2-7; 7 bases are a match to TRBD1. With 4 bases clipped from V and 4 bases from J, the junction kept 13 bases outside the gene matches. The CDR3 spans 16 residues. The CDR3 nucleotides read TGTGCCAGCAGTTCCCGAGGGACAGCGCGAATTTACGAGCAGTACTTC. Amino acids: CASSSRGTARIYEQYF.

This chain uses TRBV20-1 with TRBJ2-1; D might be TRBD1 (6 bases). CDR1 and CDR2 (germline): DFQATT, SNEGSKA (reference sequence). V lost 0 bases and J lost 9, with 21 bases in between. The CDR3 loop spans 16 amino acids. This CDR3 reads CSARDRWQGKQVEQFF. Written as DNA, the CDR3 is TGCAGTGCTAGAGATCGTTGGCAGGGGAAGCAGGTTGAGCAGTTCTTC.

The chain employs TRBV29-1 and TRBJ1-2, with D unclear. The length of the CDR3 is 11 residues. From germline, CDR1 is SQVTM and CDR2 ANQGSEA. V gave up 3 bases and J gave up 6 bases, with 8 bases separating them. The chain's CDR3 is CSVDWEHGYTF. The DNA for the CDR3 is TGCAGCGTTGATTGGGAGCATGGCTACACCTTC.

This CDR3 is CASSAGQGNYEQYF. CDR3 nucleotide sequence: TGTGCCAGCAGCGCGGGGCAGGGAAACTACGAGCAGTACTTC. This chain joins TRBV9 and TRBJ2-7; the D call may be TRBD1 or TRBD2 (5 bases each). The germline gives CDR1 SGDLS, CDR2 YYNGEE. Trimming removed 3 bases at V and 3 bases at J, with 13 bases between. The length of the CDR3 is 14 residues.

This clonotype was detected a few times. The rearrangement joins TRBV6-4 to TRBJ2-7; TRBD2 aligns across 13 bases. J lost 0 bases, V lost 2 bases, and 13 bases had no gene match. Per the germline V gene, CDR1 is MRHNA and CDR2 is SNTAGT. This CDR3 region has 20 residues. CDR3 nucleotides: TGTGCCAGCAGTGACACTGACGGACTAGCGGGGGCTACCTACTCCTACGAGCAGTACTTC. This codes for CASSDTDGLAGATYSYEQYF.

This clonotype has only a few counts. The chain employs TRBV10-3 and TRBJ2-1; D might be TRBD2 (5 bases). Trimming left V 7 bases short and J 2 bases short, with 9 bases between. Germline loops: CDR1 ENHRY, CDR2 SYGVKD. CDR3 length: 13 residues. The CDR3 sequence: CAIKLETYNEQFF. CDR3 nucleotide sequence: TGTGCCATCAAACTAGAAACCTACAATGAGCAGTTCTTC.

The DNA of the CDR3 is TGCAGCTCCAGCGGTGGGCCTCGGACTAGCGGGGGGCCCCCCTCTTACAATGAGCAGTTCTTC. Translation gives CSSSGGPRTSGGPPSYNEQFF. This rearrangement joins TRBV20-1 to TRBJ2-1; TRBD2 matches 14 bases. CDR3 length equals 21 residues. Germline CDR1 and CDR2: DFQATT and SNEGSKA (reference sequence).

V gene TRBV7-9 combines with J gene TRBJ2-5; a possible D gene is TRBD1 (6 bases). V was pared by 4 bases and J by 5 bases, with 14 bases between. From germline, CDR1 is SEHNR and CDR2 FQNEAQ (reference sequence). The CDR3 runs to 14 residues. CDR3 protein: CASSSTGTYETQYF. CDR3 DNA sequence: TGTGCCAGCAGCTCAACCGGGACATACGAGACCCAGTACTTC.

The chain is built from TRBV20-1 and TRBJ2-7; 7 nucleotides line up with TRBD1. The junction had 4 bases not matched to a gene; V was cut back by 0 bases and J by 2 bases. The germline CDR1 and CDR2 sequences are DFQATT and SNEGSKA (reference sequence). The CDR3 spans 14 residues. The CDR3 sequence is CSARDGTAAYEQYF. CDR3 nucleotide sequence: TGCAGTGCTAGAGATGGGACAGCCGCCTACGAGCAGTACTTC.

V and J are TRBV20-1 and TRBJ1-1; TRBD1 is a possible D gene (5 bases). Germline values: CDR1 DFQATT, CDR2 SNEGSKA (reference sequence). V lost 6 bases and J 3 bases, leaving 11 bases between the germline ends. There are 12 residues in the CDR3. CDR3 sequence: CSAPGEHTEAFF. The CDR3 region has the DNA TGCAGTGCCCCGGGGGAGCACACTGAAGCTTTCTTT.

The gene calls are TRBV4-1 and TRBJ2-7; D may be TRBD1 or TRBD2 (5 bases each). Germline values: CDR1 MGHRA, CDR2 YSYEKL. Trimming stripped 4 bases from V and 4 bases from J, with 14 bases between. CDR3 size: 14 residues. This CDR3 reads CASSPPGRIYEQYF. Here the CDR3 DNA reads TGCGCCAGCAGCCCCCCGGGACGGATTTACGAGCAGTACTTC.

In this sample, this clonotype turned up a few times. The chain employs TRBV7-8 and TRBJ2-3; D gene ambiguous. The CDR3 contains 15 residues. Germline V gene sequence: CDR1 SGHVS, CDR2 FQNEAQ. V was cut by 5 bases and J by 0 bases, with 12 bases left in between. CDR3 coding DNA: TGTGCCAGCAGCCAGTGGGCATCTAGCACAGATACGCAGTATTTT. Translation: CASSQWASSTDTQYF.

The rearrangement links TRBV5-1 to TRBJ2-5; tentatively, D is TRBD1 (6 bases). The J call may be faulty, since TRBJ2-7 better matches the DNA end. This CDR3 spans 15 amino acids. Germline-derived CDR1 and CDR2 are SGHRS and YFSETQ. CDR3 bases: TGCGCCAGCAGCTTGGATGGCAGGGGCGGAGACGAGCAGTACTTC. Translated, it gives CASSLDGRGGDEQYF.